This record concerns one TCR beta chain sequence. The data belong to a study of blood T cells in healthy people across ages. Every donor gave 8.5 to 10 milliliters of peripheral blood. They isolated at least 6 million PBMCs from each sample. This CDR3 has 15 residues. Germline V gene lookup returns CDR1 MNHEY and CDR2 SMNVEV (reference sequence). Deletions cut 6 bases from V and 2 bases from J, with 16 bases between. The second PCR ran about 6 to 11 cycles with a sample-barcoded 5' primer and J-beta primers. MiXCR, run by TCRdb on the 5' RACE reads, gives a single entry per CDR3 protein. This table has about 1.5 million distinct CDR3 sequences, 42% appearing once.

The origin of this receptor is a woman between 18 and 30 years old in good health. The rearrangement joins TRBV27 to TRBJ1-2; tentatively, D is TRBD1 (6 bases). The sample comprised blood. The CDR3 nucleotides read TGTGCCAGCAGAGCGGACCGGGACAAAAACTATGGCTACACCTTC. Residues: CASRADRDKNYGYTF.